This T cell receptor beta chain is from a study of cytomegalovirus exposure and HLA in healthy donors. General study results and limits: Reportedly, TCR beta sequences accurately predicted HLA-A and HLA-B alleles in most subjects.

Note on this clone: Its target is unknown.

Researchers ran the PCR with 60 Vbeta and 13 Jbeta primers. Sequencing used immunoSEQ multiplex PCR; TCRdb keeps in-frame clones, though not all of them. The sample is made up of 180,000 or so clones, and the top ten hold 0.65% to 0.75% of it. This CDR3 has 16 amino acids. V was cut by 3 bases and J by 0 bases, with 12 bases left in between. The chain couples TRBV23-1 to TRBJ2-4; a weak D match, TRBD2 (6 bases). TRBV23-1 is marked as an open reading frame, function uncertain. This clonotype was obtained from a boy aged 5 to 17 in good health and CMV-seronegative. Sequencing was done on a sample of PBMCs. The CDR3 is CASSHRDSLAKNIQYF. The CDR3 DNA follows: TGCGCCAGCAGTCATCGGGACTCCCTAGCCAAAAACATTCAGTACTTC.